This T cell receptor beta chain is drawn from a study of blood T cell repertoires in COVID-19. Study details: In each case, the material was cDNA or gDNA derived from T cells, B-cell-depleted T cells, or PBMCs.

In germline, CDR1 is SNHLY, CDR2 FYNNEI. Trimming at V came to 4 bases and at J to 6 bases, leaving 3 bases not matched to a gene. The CDR3 extends over 13 amino acids. Per the study methods: Reference gene primer amplification gave estimated nucleated cell counts. TCRdb's copy holds only in-frame clones and misses some; the assay was immunoSEQ multiplex PCR. The DNA gave D and trimming, while V, J and clone size come from that table. The repertoire holds 330,000 or so clones, with about 90% as singletons. Residents of 20 to 25 US areas, aged about 18 to 95 years, made up the participants. Allocation to cohorts depended on clinical history reported by the participants.

The V gene is TRBV2, the J gene TRBJ2-7, with 10 bases that match TRBD1. The sequence was collected from a man aged 35 to 55 in a cohort exposed to, infected with or recovered from COVID-19 (not recorded which). Sequencing was done on a sample of PBMCs or T cells enriched from blood (not recorded which). CDR3 DNA: TGTGCCAGCAGTGGACAGGGGGCAGCCGAGCAGTACTTC. This encodes CASSGQGAAEQYF.